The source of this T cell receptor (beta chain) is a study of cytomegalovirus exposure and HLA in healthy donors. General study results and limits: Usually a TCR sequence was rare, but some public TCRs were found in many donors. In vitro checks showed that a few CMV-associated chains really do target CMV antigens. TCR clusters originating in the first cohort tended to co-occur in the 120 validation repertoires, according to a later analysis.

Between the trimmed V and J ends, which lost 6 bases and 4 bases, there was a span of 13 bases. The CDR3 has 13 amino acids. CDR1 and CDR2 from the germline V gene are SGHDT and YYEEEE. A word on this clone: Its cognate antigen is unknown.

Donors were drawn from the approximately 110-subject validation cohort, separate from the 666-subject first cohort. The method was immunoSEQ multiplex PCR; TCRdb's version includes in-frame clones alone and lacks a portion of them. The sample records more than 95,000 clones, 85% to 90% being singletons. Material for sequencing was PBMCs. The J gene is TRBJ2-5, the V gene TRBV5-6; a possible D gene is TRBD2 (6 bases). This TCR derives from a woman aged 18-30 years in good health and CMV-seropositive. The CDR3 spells CASMSGGGETQYF. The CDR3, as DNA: TGTGCCAGCATGTCCGGGGGAGGAGAGACCCAGTACTTC. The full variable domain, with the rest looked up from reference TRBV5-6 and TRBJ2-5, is DAGVTQSPTHLIKTRGQQVTLRCSPKSGHDTVSWYQQALGQGPQFIFQYYEEEERQRGNFPDRFSGHQFPNYSSELNVNALLLGDSALYLCASMSGGGETQYFGPGTRLLVL.